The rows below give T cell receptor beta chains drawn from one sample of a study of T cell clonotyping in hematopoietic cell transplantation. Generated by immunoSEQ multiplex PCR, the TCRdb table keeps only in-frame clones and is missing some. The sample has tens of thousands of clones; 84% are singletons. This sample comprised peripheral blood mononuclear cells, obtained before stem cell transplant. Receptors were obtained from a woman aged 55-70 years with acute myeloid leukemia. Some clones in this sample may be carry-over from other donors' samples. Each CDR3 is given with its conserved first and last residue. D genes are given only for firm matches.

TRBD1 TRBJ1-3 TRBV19 TGTGCCAGTAGCTTATCACCACCCGGGACAGGGACTGGAAACACCATATATTTT CASSLSPPGTGTGNTIYF
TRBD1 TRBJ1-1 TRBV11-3 TGTGCCAGCAGCTTAGGGACAGGGGGTGGCACTGAAGCTTTCTTT CASSLGTGGGTEAFF
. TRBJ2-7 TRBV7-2 TGTGCCAGCAGCTTATGGGGAGTCTTCTACGAGCAGTACTTC CASSLWGVFYEQYF
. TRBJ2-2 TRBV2 TGTGCCAGCAGTGGTTCAGGGGGGGTATCGCTGTTTTTT CASSGSGGVSLFF
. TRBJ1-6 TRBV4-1 TGCGCCAGCAGCCCCGGCTCGGGGGGGGCTGTCTCACCCCTCCACTTT CASSPGSGGAVSPLHF
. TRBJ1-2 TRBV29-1 TGCAGCGTTGAGGGGCCAGGCTATGGCTACACCTTC CSVEGPGYGYTF
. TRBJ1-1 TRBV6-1 TGTGCCAGCATCTGGCGGCAGAATATAATGGCTGAAGCTTTCTTT CASIWRQNIMAEAFF
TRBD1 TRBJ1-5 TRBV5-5 TGTGCCAGCGGGGCAACCGGGACAGGGGGCCTGCAGCCCCAGCATTTT CASGATGTGGLQPQHF
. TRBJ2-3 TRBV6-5 TGTGCCAGCAGCCGCCTAGATTCAGATACGCAGTATTTT CASSRLDSDTQYF
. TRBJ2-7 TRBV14 TGTGCCAGCAGCCTACTACTTAATTCCTACGAGCAGTACTTC CASSLLLNSYEQYF
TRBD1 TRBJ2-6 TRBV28 TGTGCCAGCAGAACGGGACAGGGCAACTCTGGGGCCAACGTCCTGACTTTC CASRTGQGNSGANVLTF
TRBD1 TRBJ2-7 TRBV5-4 TGTGCCAGCAGCCGGGACAGTAACTCCTACGAGCAGTACTTC CASSRDSNSYEQYF
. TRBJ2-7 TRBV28 TGTGCCAGCAGCCCCCCTGAAGTACGGCCGCCTGAGCAGTACTTC CASSPPEVRPPEQYF
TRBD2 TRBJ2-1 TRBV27 TGTGCCAGCAGTCGCCGTTTAGCGGGAGGATACAATGAGCAGTTCTTC CASSRRLAGGYNEQFF
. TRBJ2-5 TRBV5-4 TGTGCCAGCAGCTCCAGGACCCAAGAGACCCAGTACTTC CASSSRTQETQYF
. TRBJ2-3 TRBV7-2 TGTGCCAGCAGCTGGAACCGACTAAACACAGATACGCAGTATTTT CASSWNRLNTDTQYF
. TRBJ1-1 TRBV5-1 TGCGCCAGCAGCTTTCAGGGCAAACCCAGTGAAGCTTTCTTT CASSFQGKPSEAFF